One T cell receptor beta chain is described in this entry. Within the sample, other DNA sequences also encode this same CDR3. The entry originates in a study of blood T cell repertoires in COVID-19. Clones were read by immunoSEQ multiplex PCR, and TCRdb kept only the in-frame ones, dropping some. The table shows about 140,000 clones, with about 90% occurring only once. Sequencing used peripheral blood. This TCR derives from a man in his sixties with active or convalescent COVID-19.

The CDR3 nucleotides are TGCGCCAGCAGCTTGGCGGCTAGCTCCTACAATGAGCAGTTCTTC. Encoded protein: CASSLAASSYNEQFF. The genes are TRBV5-1 and TRBJ2-1; D is unresolved. CDR3 length: 15 amino acids. V lost 0 bases, J lost 0 bases, and 7 bases lay in between. The germline gives CDR1 SGHRS, CDR2 YFSETQ.